A selection of T cell receptor beta chains follows, all from one sample in a study of blood T cells in healthy people across ages. Via MiXCR, TCRdb re-called the 5' RACE reads, giving one row per CDR3 protein. The sample contains approximately 400,000 distinct CDR3 sequences, roughly half of which appear only once. Sequencing was performed on blood. The receptors were gathered from a man in his fifties or sixties in good health. Both conserved end residues are part of each CDR3. Fields, in order: clone size, J gene, D gene, V gene, CDR3 protein, CDR3 DNA. D genes are given only for firm matches. For some rows the clone size is stated as once, few or many, or as a class when expanded; others skip it.

clone size: .; J gene: TRBJ1-2; D gene: .; V gene: TRBV7-2; CDR3 protein: CASSQRGVLGYTF; CDR3 DNA: TGTGCCAGCAGCCAGAGGGGGGTTCTTGGCTACACCTTC
clone size: few; J gene: TRBJ1-4; D gene: .; V gene: TRBV6-5; CDR3 protein: CASSPGPLATNEKLFF; CDR3 DNA: TGTGCCAGCAGCCCCGGACCCCTGGCAACTAATGAAAAACTGTTTTTT
clone size: .; J gene: TRBJ2-7; D gene: .; V gene: TRBV7-6; CDR3 protein: CASSGGKDPREQYF; CDR3 DNA: TGTGCCAGCAGCGGTGGAAAGGATCCGCGGGAGCAGTACTTC
clone size: .; J gene: TRBJ2-2; D gene: TRBD1; V gene: TRBV28; CDR3 protein: CASRSGQGNTGELFF; CDR3 DNA: TGTGCCAGCAGATCGGGACAGGGGAACACCGGGGAGCTGTTTTTT
clone size: .; J gene: TRBJ2-5; D gene: .; V gene: TRBV27; CDR3 protein: CASSSTQGMGETQYF; CDR3 DNA: TGTGCCAGCAGTTCAACACAGGGAATGGGAGAGACCCAGTACTTC
clone size: .; J gene: TRBJ2-3; D gene: .; V gene: TRBV7-2; CDR3 protein: CASSLAIRTDTQYF; CDR3 DNA: TGTGCCAGCAGCTTAGCTATACGGACAGATACGCAGTATTTT
clone size: few; J gene: TRBJ2-6; D gene: .; V gene: TRBV28; CDR3 protein: CASSLRQRAGANVLTF; CDR3 DNA: TGTGCCAGCAGTCTCCGACAGCGGGCGGGGGCCAACGTCCTGACTTTC
clone size: .; J gene: TRBJ2-4; D gene: .; V gene: TRBV9; CDR3 protein: CASSVAPEPGQNIQYF; CDR3 DNA: TGTGCCAGCAGCGTAGCTCCGGAGCCGGGCCAAAACATTCAGTACTTC
clone size: .; J gene: TRBJ2-5; D gene: .; V gene: TRBV20-1; CDR3 protein: CSALRGAASYNEQYF; CDR3 DNA: TGCAGTGCACTTAGGGGAGCTGCATCCTACAATGAGCAGTACTTC
clone size: .; J gene: TRBJ1-6; D gene: .; V gene: TRBV30; CDR3 protein: CAWKENSYNSPLHF; CDR3 DNA: TGTGCCTGGAAAGAGAACTCCTATAATTCACCCCTCCACTTT
clone size: few; J gene: TRBJ1-2; D gene: .; V gene: TRBV7-2; CDR3 protein: CASSLGGRANYGYTF; CDR3 DNA: TGTGCCAGCAGCTTAGGGGGCAGAGCTAACTATGGCTACACCTTC
clone size: .; J gene: TRBJ1-4; D gene: .; V gene: TRBV6-1; CDR3 protein: CASGRISWNEKLFF; CDR3 DNA: TGTGCCAGCGGCCGAATTTCTTGGAATGAAAAACTGTTTTTT
clone size: few; J gene: TRBJ2-7; D gene: .; V gene: TRBV12-3/TRBV12-4; CDR3 protein: CASRRGSEQYF; CDR3 DNA: TGTGCCAGCAGAAGAGGGTCCGAGCAGTACTTC
clone size: few; J gene: TRBJ2-1; D gene: TRBD1; V gene: TRBV18; CDR3 protein: CASCRDRGSGEQFF; CDR3 DNA: TGTGCCAGCTGCCGGGACAGGGGGTCGGGTGAGCAGTTCTTC
clone size: few; J gene: TRBJ2-7; D gene: .; V gene: TRBV7-2; CDR3 protein: CASSLHPQGREQYF; CDR3 DNA: TGTGCCAGCAGCCTCCACCCGCAGGGGCGCGAGCAGTACTTC
clone size: .; J gene: TRBJ2-5; D gene: .; V gene: TRBV5-1; CDR3 protein: CASSPMRGQETQYF; CDR3 DNA: TGCGCCAGCAGCCCCATGAGGGGCCAAGAGACCCAGTACTTC
clone size: .; J gene: TRBJ2-3; D gene: TRBD1; V gene: TRBV5-1; CDR3 protein: CASSSVTGTDTQYF; CDR3 DNA: TGCGCCAGCAGCTCCGTGACAGGGACAGATACGCAGTATTTT
clone size: .; J gene: TRBJ1-1; D gene: .; V gene: TRBV12-5; CDR3 protein: CASGLQTTEAFF; CDR3 DNA: TGTGCTAGTGGCCTTCAGACGACTGAAGCTTTCTTT
clone size: .; J gene: TRBJ2-3; D gene: .; V gene: TRBV7-2; CDR3 protein: CASSFYGDTQYF; CDR3 DNA: TGTGCCAGCAGCTTTTATGGGGATACGCAGTATTTT
clone size: few; J gene: TRBJ2-1; D gene: TRBD2; V gene: TRBV20-1; CDR3 protein: CSATSQMEQFF; CDR3 DNA: TGCAGTGCGACTAGCCAAATGGAGCAGTTCTTC
clone size: .; J gene: TRBJ1-6; D gene: .; V gene: TRBV2; CDR3 protein: CASSEVAPDSVNSPLHF; CDR3 DNA: TGTGCCAGCAGTGAAGTAGCGCCGGACAGCGTCAATTCACCCCTCCACTTT
clone size: .; J gene: TRBJ1-2; D gene: .; V gene: TRBV29-1; CDR3 protein: CSVEERGGDGSFKIYGYTF; CDR3 DNA: TGCAGCGTTGAAGAACGTGGTGGTGACGGAAGTTTTAAAATCTATGGCTACACCTTC
clone size: many; J gene: TRBJ2-3; D gene: .; V gene: TRBV20-1; CDR3 protein: CSARERALVGAQYF; CDR3 DNA: TGCAGTGCTAGAGAGCGTGCCCTTGTGGGGGCGCAGTATTTT
clone size: .; J gene: TRBJ2-7; D gene: TRBD2; V gene: TRBV6-5; CDR3 protein: CASSSQRGAYEQYF; CDR3 DNA: TGTGCCAGCAGCTCCCAGCGGGGGGCCTACGAGCAGTACTTC
clone size: .; J gene: TRBJ2-5; D gene: TRBD1; V gene: TRBV7-2; CDR3 protein: CASSLVPGGRGWETWYF; CDR3 DNA: TGTGCCAGCAGCTTAGTCCCAGGGGGCAGGGGATGGGAGACCTGGTACTTC